The 15 T cell receptor beta chains reported below all come from one sample, sequenced in a study of blood T cell repertoires in COVID-19 (dated by TCRdb to 2018 to 2021). Receptors were amplified or captured by the immunoSEQ multiplex PCR assay. TCRdb provides this immuneACCESS table in a form limited to in-frame rearrangements. Some clones are lacking; in checked studies, under half of them reflect an unresolved V gene, and why the rest are absent is not known. The sample table shows some 370,000 clones, and approximately 88% are seen once. Together, the top ten hold roughly 1.2% of the sample. Source material: peripheral blood. The source is a middle-aged man with acute or convalescent COVID-19.

V usage is TRBV6-4 and J usage is TRBJ1-1; D might be TRBD1 (6 bases). V was shortened by 6 bases and J by 0 bases, with 14 bases between the two germline ends. The germline V gene encodes CDR1 MRHNA and CDR2 SNTAGT. The CDR3 consists of 15 residues. The CDR3 DNA reads TGTGCCAGCAGAAAGGACAGAAGCATGAACACTGAAGCTTTCTTT. Residues: CASRKDRSMNTEAFF.

This clone was picked up one time. The chain joins TRBV2 to TRBJ2-1; 13 bases align to TRBD2. This CDR3 is built from 16 residues. The germline CDR1 and CDR2 sequences are SNHLY and FYNNEI. Trimming removed 1 base from V and 4 bases from J; junction bases left unmatched: 1. CDR3 nucleotide sequence: TGTGCCAGCAGTGAAGTACTAGCGGGGGGGTACAATGAGCAGTTCTTC. Amino acid sequence: CASSEVLAGGYNEQFF.

The DNA for the CDR3 is TGTGCCAGCAGTTATGGAGGGCGGTCCCTCCACTTT. Residues: CASSYGGRSLHF. The rearrangement uses TRBV27 and TRBJ1-6; D unresolved. CDR1 is MNHEY and CDR2 is SMNVEV in the germline V gene (reference sequence). Trimming removed 4 bases from V and 14 bases from J, with 12 bases in between. The CDR3 length is 12 residues.

The V call is TRBV4-1, the J call TRBJ2-7; 9 nucleotides line up with TRBD1. This CDR3 contains 14 residues. V lost 4 bases, J lost 6 bases, and 7 bases stayed unmatched. CDR1 and CDR2 (germline): MGHRA, YSYEKL. The CDR3, as DNA: TGCGCCAGCAGCCCGAGTGGACAGGGGAGCGAGCAGTACTTC. As protein: CASSPSGQGSEQYF.

This clone has only a few counts. The gene calls are TRBV2 and TRBJ1-4, with a weak D call TRBD1 (6 bases). The CDR3 consists of 15 residues. CDR1 and CDR2 (germline): SNHLY, FYNNEI. V lost 10 bases, J lost 0 bases, and 15 bases lay in between. The CDR3 loop reads CAILDRSATNEKLFF. The CDR3 DNA sequence: TGTGCCATCCTGGACAGAAGTGCAACTAATGAAAAACTGTTTTTT.

The chain's CDR3 is CASGPGTYEQYF. DNA of the CDR3: TGTGCCAGCGGGCCGGGAACCTACGAGCAGTACTTC. The chain is built from TRBV6-6 and TRBJ2-7, with D possibly matching TRBD2 (5 bases). Trimming cost V 8 bases and J 2 bases, with 10 bases left between them. The CDR3 has 12 amino acids. Germline assignment: CDR1 MNHNY and CDR2 SVGAGI (reference sequence).

The V call is TRBV9, the J call TRBJ2-7; 8 bases line up with TRBD1. The germline V gene has CDR1 SGDLS and CDR2 YYNGEE. The CDR3 is 14 residues long. After removal of 2 bases from V and 2 bases from J, the junction contained 3 bases not matched to a gene. In nucleotides, the CDR3 is TGTGCCAGCAGCGTCGGACAGGGTCCCTACGAGCAGTACTTC. Amino acid sequence: CASSVGQGPYEQYF.

The genes are TRBV18 and TRBJ1-3; D is undetermined. Germline CDR1 is KGHSH and CDR2 is LQKENI. The V end was cut by 3 bases, the J end by 4 bases, with 16 bases between. The CDR3 loop spans 16 amino acids. The CDR3 is CASSPNGVLSGNTIYF. The CDR3 DNA reads as TGTGCCAGCTCACCCAACGGGGTCCTGTCGGGAAACACCATATATTTT.

The genes are TRBV15 and TRBJ2-5; D is unclear. Germline-derived CDR1 and CDR2 are LNHNV and YYDKDF (reference sequence). V was clipped by 1 base and J by 3 bases, with 6 bases between them. The CDR3 sequence is 13 residues long. The CDR3 DNA reads as TGTGCCACCAGCAGAGGGCAAGAAGAGACCCAGTACTTC. Its translation is CATSRGQEETQYF.

The sample holds one count of this clone. This rearrangement joins TRBV2 to TRBJ1-5; D remains unclear. The V gene lost 3 bases and the J gene lost 7 bases, with 10 bases spanning the gap. The CDR3 extends over 13 amino acids. Germline loops: CDR1 SNHLY, CDR2 FYNNEI. The CDR3 DNA follows: TGTGCCAGCAGTGAGTACAGTGGGCAGCCCCAGCATTTT. Its protein product is CASSEYSGQPQHF.

In this sample, this clone turned up once. The rearrangement uses TRBV4-1 and TRBJ2-1; no firm D call. Germline V lookup: CDR1 MGHRA, CDR2 YSYEKL. V lost 2 bases and J 0 bases, leaving 11 bases between the germline ends. The CDR3 has 16 residues. The CDR3 region is CASSQMYGSSYNEQFF. The CDR3, as DNA: TGCGCCAGCAGCCAAATGTATGGTAGCTCCTACAATGAGCAGTTCTTC.

This clone has only a few counts. The chain combines TRBV6-4 with TRBJ2-1; 8 nucleotides align to TRBD2. After removal of 4 bases from V and 7 bases from J, the junction contained 9 bases not matched to a gene. This CDR3 contains 15 residues. CDR1 and CDR2 (germline): MRHNA, SNTAGT. The CDR3 reads CASSAYGLAGNEQFF. In DNA form, the CDR3 reads TGTGCCAGCAGTGCCTATGGACTAGCAGGGAATGAGCAGTTCTTC.

The sample holds one count of this clone. The gene calls are TRBV7-2 and TRBJ1-4; D is unclear. This CDR3 spans 15 amino acids. The V end lost 2 bases, the J end lost 2 bases, and 9 bases lay between the germline ends. Germline V CDR1 and CDR2: SGHTA, FQGNSA. The DNA for the CDR3 is TGTGCCAGCAGCTTAAGCGGGGATACTAATGAAAAACTGTTTTTT. It yields the protein CASSLSGDTNEKLFF.

The J gene is TRBJ1-1, the V gene TRBV28, with TRBD1 matching over 7 bases. The CDR3 has 12 residues. From germline, CDR1 is MDHEN and CDR2 SYDVKM. J lost 7 bases, V lost 2 bases, and 1 base had no gene match. CDR3 bases: TGTGCCAGCAGTTTAGGACAGGTTGAAGCTTTCTTT. This gives the protein CASSLGQVEAFF.

This chain uses TRBV4-3 with TRBJ1-3; no definite D call. The CDR3 is 17 residues long. Deletions cut 1 base from V and 0 bases from J, with 13 bases between. The germline CDR1 and CDR2 sequences are LGHNA and YSLEER. This CDR3 reads CASSQAPVGTSGNTIYF. CDR3 in DNA: TGCGCCAGCAGCCAAGCCCCCGTCGGTACCTCTGGAAACACCATATATTTT.